One and the same sample provided the 24 T cell receptor beta chains below, sequenced in a study of beta chain features in type 1 diabetes. cDNA synthesis used the whole RNA isolate, giving expressed TCRB sequences. Some clones are missing from TCRdb's copy, which holds only in-frame ones; the method was immunoSEQ multiplex PCR. The table has approximately 470,000 clones, about 30% seen once. Sequenced input: naive CD4+ T cells from blood. The receptors were gathered from a man aged 18-30 years in good health.

This clone was seen a handful of times. The same CDR3 arises from other DNA sequences in this sample as well. The V call is TRBV30, the J call TRBJ2-6; D not resolved. Germline loops: CDR1 GTSNPN, CDR2 SVGIG (reference sequence). The CDR3 runs to 14 residues. V dropped 0 bases and J dropped 4 bases, with 7 bases sitting between them. The CDR3 coding sequence is TGTGCCTGGAGTGTCAGATCCGGGGCCAACGTCCTGACTTTC. This codes for CAWSVRSGANVLTF.

This chain connects TRBV29-1 to TRBJ1-2; 8 nucleotides line up with TRBD1. V dropped 5 bases and J dropped 3; count of bases not matched to a gene: 5. This CDR3 is built from 13 residues. Germline CDR1 SQVTM, CDR2 ANQGSEA. The CDR3 reads CSVPTGDYYGYTF. DNA of the CDR3: TGCAGCGTTCCGACAGGGGACTACTATGGCTACACCTTC. Full variable domain (remainder filled in from reference TRBV29-1 and TRBJ1-2): SAVISQKPSRDICQRGTSLTIQCQVDSQVTMMFWYRQQPGQSLTLIATANQGSEATYESGFVIDKFPISRPNLTFSTLTVSNMSPEDSSIYLCSVPTGDYYGYTFGSGTRLTVV.

The rearrangement links TRBV7-2 to TRBJ2-5, with a weak D call TRBD1 (6 bases). CDR1 and CDR2 (germline): SGHTA, FQGNSA. There are 14 residues in the CDR3. V was shortened by 0 bases and J by 5 bases, with 10 bases between the two germline ends. The CDR3 nucleotides are TGTGCCAGCAGCTTAGCCCGAGGGGGTGAGACCCAGTACTTC. Residues: CASSLARGGETQYF.

This rearrangement joins TRBV15 to TRBJ2-3, with D hard to call. Trimming removed 0 bases from V and 0 bases from J, with 7 bases in between. Per the germline V gene, CDR1 is LNHNV and CDR2 is YYDKDF (reference sequence). The length of the CDR3 is 15 residues. The CDR3 DNA follows: TGTGCCACCAGCAGAGATTTCACCAGCACAGATACGCAGTATTTT. It codes for CATSRDFTSTDTQYF.

The V gene is TRBV9, the J gene TRBJ2-2; no firm D call. CDR3 length: 14 residues. Per germline, CDR1 SGDLS and CDR2 YYNGEE. The V gene lost 4 bases and the J gene lost 4 bases, with 11 bases spanning the gap. This CDR3 reads CASSSRPLTGELFF. The CDR3 coding sequence is TGTGCCAGCAGCTCCAGGCCCCTCACCGGGGAGCTGTTTTTT.

This chain connects TRBV7-2 to TRBJ2-1; D call uncertain. Trimming took 5 bases from V and 5 from J, leaving 4 bases between them. CDR1 is SGHTA, CDR2 FQGNSA, per germline. The CDR3 totals 11 residues. The CDR3 spells CASSQHNEQFF. The DNA for the CDR3 is TGTGCCAGCAGCCAACACAATGAGCAGTTCTTC.

The chain combines TRBV30 with TRBJ2-7; D ambiguous. The V and J ends lost 2 bases and 3 bases respectively, with 8 bases between them. The CDR3 totals 12 residues. The germline gives CDR1 GTSNPN, CDR2 SVGIG (reference sequence). The CDR3 DNA is TGTGCCTGGAGTATCGGAAACTACGAGCAGTACTTC. Its protein product is CAWSIGNYEQYF.

The table lists this clone with a few counts. The J gene is TRBJ2-7, the V gene TRBV9; 9 nucleotides agree with TRBD2. This CDR3 spans 16 amino acids. Germline values: CDR1 SGDLS, CDR2 YYNGEE. V shed 3 bases and J 1 base; nucleotides not matched to a gene: 8. The CDR3 DNA follows: TGTGCCAGCAGCGGGCGTGGAGCGGGAGGTTCCTACGAGCAGTACTTC. Residues: CASSGRGAGGSYEQYF.

The chain combines TRBV7-6 with TRBJ2-7; D perhaps matches TRBD1 (9 bases). Trimming stripped 4 bases from V and 2 bases from J, with 18 bases between. Germline-derived CDR1 and CDR2 are SGHVS and FNYEAQ. The CDR3 extends over 16 amino acids. DNA of the CDR3: TGTGCCAGCAGCTCAATTAGCGGGACAGGGCCCTACGAGCAGTACTTC. This translates into CASSSISGTGPYEQYF.

The rearrangement joins TRBV4-3 to TRBJ2-2; D remains ambiguous. From germline, CDR1 is LGHNA and CDR2 YSLEER. Trimming removed 1 base from V and 7 bases from J, with 7 bases in between. This CDR3 contains 13 residues. CDR3 coding DNA: TGCGCCAGCAGCCAAGTGTTCGACGGGGAGCTGTTTTTT. Translation: CASSQVFDGELFF.

On this clone: The sample has other DNA sequences that encode this CDR3 too. The J gene is TRBJ2-5, the V gene TRBV29-1; TRBD2 matches 7 bases. V gave up 7 bases and J gave up 5 bases; unmatched junction bases: 4. Looked up from germline, CDR1 is SQVTM and CDR2 is ANQGSEA. The CDR3 loop spans 11 amino acids. The CDR3 region is CSAPRGETQYF. The CDR3 nucleotides are TGCAGCGCCCCGCGGGGGGAGACCCAGTACTTC.

V and J are TRBV2 and TRBJ2-1, with unresolved D. With 6 bases removed from V and 9 bases from J, the gap between germline ends came to 15 bases. The germline V gene encodes CDR1 SNHLY and CDR2 FYNNEI. CDR3 length: 13 amino acids. As DNA, the CDR3 is TGTGCCAGCAGGGCCTCCGATTGGGGTGAGCAGTTCTTC. Residues: CASRASDWGEQFF.

V is TRBV30 and J is TRBJ1-4, with TRBD1 matching over 9 bases. CDR1 and CDR2 from the germline V gene are GTSNPN and SVGIG (reference sequence). The CDR3 consists of 15 residues. The V and J ends lost 0 bases and 8 bases, in that order; junction bases with no gene match: 7. The CDR3 spells CAWSVWQQGAEKLFF. The CDR3 region has the DNA TGTGCCTGGAGTGTATGGCAACAGGGGGCGGAAAAACTGTTTTTT. Combining the CDR3 with reference TRBV30 and TRBJ1-4 gives the whole variable domain SQTIHQWPATLVQPVGSPLSLECTVEGTSNPNLYWYRQAAGRGLQLLFYSVGIGQISSEVPQNLSASRPQDRQFILSSKKLLLSDSGFYLCAWSVWQQGAEKLFFGSGTQLSVL.

This clone was recorded a few times. The chain employs TRBV9 and TRBJ1-1; D not certain. Germline-derived CDR1 and CDR2 are SGDLS and YYNGEE. The CDR3 consists of 13 residues. Trimming took off 0 bases at V and 3 bases at J, with 6 bases between the two ends. The CDR3 DNA sequence: TGTGCCAGCAGCGTAGAGGCCTACACTGAAGCTTTCTTT. Its translation is CASSVEAYTEAFF.

The gene calls are TRBV25-1 and TRBJ2-7, with 14 bases aligning to TRBD2. In germline, CDR1 is MGHDK, CDR2 SYGVNS. The CDR3 runs to 16 residues. V was clipped by 2 bases and J by 6 bases; unmatched bases: 6. CDR3 nucleotides: TGTGCCAGCAGTGAAATCGGACTAGCGGGAGGTCGCGAGCAGTACTTC. Amino acid sequence: CASSEIGLAGGREQYF.

The chain links TRBV5-1 to TRBJ2-5; D remains ambiguous. Germline assignment: CDR1 SGHRS and CDR2 YFSETQ. Trimming shortened V by 4 bases and J by 0 bases, and 10 bases separated the two germline ends. The CDR3 has 14 amino acids. CDR3 sequence: CASSIFNNQETQYF. The CDR3 bases are TGCGCCAGCAGCATTTTTAACAACCAAGAGACCCAGTACTTC. The full variable domain, completed using reference TRBV5-1 and TRBJ2-5, is KAGVTQTPRYLIKTRGQQVTLSCSPISGHRSVSWYQQTPGQGLQFLFEYFSETQRNKGNFPGRFSGRQFSNSRSEMNVSTLELGDSALYLCASSIFNNQETQYFGPGTRLLVL.

In this sample, this clone turned up a few times. The chain combines TRBV6-1 with TRBJ2-7; 8 bases match TRBD2. Germline CDR1 reads MNHNS; CDR2 reads SASEGT. This CDR3 has 13 amino acids. Unmatched junction bases numbered 3, after V lost 5 bases and J lost 3 bases. CDR3 in DNA: TGTGCCAGCAGTCTAGCGGGTGGCTACGAGCAGTACTTC. It is translated as CASSLAGGYEQYF.

Details on this clone: The same CDR3 can be traced to other DNA sequences in this sample. The chain is built from TRBV19 and TRBJ1-5; 7 positions agree with TRBD1. This CDR3 region has 14 residues. Germline CDR1 LNHDA, CDR2 SQIVND (reference sequence). Trimming removed 2 bases from V and 2 bases from J; junction bases left unmatched: 0. The CDR3 reads CASSITGGNQPQHF. The CDR3 nucleotides are TGTGCCAGTAGTATAACAGGGGGCAATCAGCCCCAGCATTTT.

This clone has more than one count but fewer than ten. The chain joins TRBV19 to TRBJ2-7, with D maybe TRBD1 (5 bases). Germline assignment: CDR1 LNHDA and CDR2 SQIVND (reference sequence). With 5 bases removed from V and 3 bases from J, the gap between germline ends came to 14 bases. The CDR3 runs to 14 residues. CDR3 residues: CASSSQQVNYEQYF. CDR3 DNA sequence: TGTGCCAGTAGTTCGCAACAGGTCAACTACGAGCAGTACTTC.

This chain links TRBV30 with TRBJ2-2; D remains unclear. There are 13 residues in the CDR3. Trimming removed 2 bases from V and 6 bases from J, with 10 bases in between. The germline V gene has CDR1 GTSNPN and CDR2 SVGIG (reference sequence). The CDR3 DNA is TGTGCCTGGAGTCGGCAGAATCCCGGGGAGCTGTTTTTT. Amino acids: CAWSRQNPGELFF.

This clone was seen more than once but under ten times. The rearrangement uses TRBV2 and TRBJ2-5; the D is unclear. The CDR3 sequence is 10 residues long. Trimming pared 5 bases from V and 5 bases from J, leaving 3 bases between. Germline CDR1 SNHLY, CDR2 FYNNEI. The CDR3 DNA sequence: TGTGCCAGCAGTCAGGAGACCCAGTACTTC. Translation gives CASSQETQYF.

This clone turned up a few times. The rearrangement joins TRBV14 to TRBJ2-1, with 9 positions matching TRBD2. Germline CDR1 reads SGHDN; CDR2 reads FVKESK. Unmatched junction bases numbered 6, after V lost 2 bases and J lost 4 bases. This CDR3 has 16 residues. The CDR3 sequence is CASSQRGRARYNEQFF. DNA for the CDR3: TGTGCCAGCAGCCAACGCGGGAGGGCTCGGTACAATGAGCAGTTCTTC.

The chain combines TRBV7-2 with TRBJ2-1, with D possibly matching TRBD2 (6 bases). This CDR3 has 14 amino acids. V was pared by 4 bases and J by 10 bases, with 17 bases between. Germline lookup yields CDR1 SGHTA and CDR2 FQGNSA. In nucleotides, the CDR3 is TGTGCCAGCAGCTCCCATTCGGGCGGGGCAGAGCAGTTCTTC. Its translation: CASSSHSGGAEQFF.

This clone was picked up a small number of times. J is TRBJ2-5 and V is TRBV6-5; 8 nucleotides align to TRBD1. Trimming took 6 bases from V and 2 from J; bases not matched to a gene: 2. Germline V lookup: CDR1 MNHEY, CDR2 SVGAGI. The CDR3 has 13 amino acids. This CDR3 reads CASRRTGQETQYF. In DNA, the CDR3 is TGTGCCAGCAGGCGGACAGGGCAAGAGACCCAGTACTTC.